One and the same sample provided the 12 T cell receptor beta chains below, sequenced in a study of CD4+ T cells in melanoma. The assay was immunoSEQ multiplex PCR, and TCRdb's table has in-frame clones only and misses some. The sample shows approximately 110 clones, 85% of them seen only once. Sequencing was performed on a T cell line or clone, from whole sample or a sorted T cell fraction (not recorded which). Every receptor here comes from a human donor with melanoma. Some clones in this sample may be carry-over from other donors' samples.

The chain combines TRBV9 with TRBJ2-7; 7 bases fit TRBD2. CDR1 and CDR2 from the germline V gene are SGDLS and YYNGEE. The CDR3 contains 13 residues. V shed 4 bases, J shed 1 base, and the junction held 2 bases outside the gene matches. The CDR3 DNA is TGTGCCAGCAGCACCGGGGGGTCCTACGAGCAGTACTTC. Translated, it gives CASSTGGSYEQYF. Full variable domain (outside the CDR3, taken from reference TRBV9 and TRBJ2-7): DSGVTQTPKHLITATGQRVTLRCSPRSGDLSVYWYQQSLDQGLQFLIQYYNGEERAKGNILERFSAQQFPDLHSELNLSSLELGDSALYFCASSTGGSYEQYFGPGTRLTVT.

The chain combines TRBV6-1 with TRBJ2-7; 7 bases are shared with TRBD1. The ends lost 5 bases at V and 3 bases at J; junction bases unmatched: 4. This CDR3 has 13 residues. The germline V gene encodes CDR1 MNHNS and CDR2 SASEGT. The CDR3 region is CASSRDRVYEQYF. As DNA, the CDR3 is TGTGCCAGCAGTCGGGACAGAGTCTACGAGCAGTACTTC.

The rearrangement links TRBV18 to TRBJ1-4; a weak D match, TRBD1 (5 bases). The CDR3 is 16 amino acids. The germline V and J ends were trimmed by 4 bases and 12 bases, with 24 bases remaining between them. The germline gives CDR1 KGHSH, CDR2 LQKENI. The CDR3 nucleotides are TGTGCCAGCTCACAGGCGGTAGGGGCCCGTGCTTCGGAACTGTTTTTT. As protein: CASSQAVGARASELFF.

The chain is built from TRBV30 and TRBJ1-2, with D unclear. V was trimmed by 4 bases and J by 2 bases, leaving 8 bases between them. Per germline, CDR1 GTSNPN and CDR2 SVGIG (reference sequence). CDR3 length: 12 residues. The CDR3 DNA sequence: TGTGCCTGGACAGACCTCAACTATGGCTACACCTTC. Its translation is CAWTDLNYGYTF.

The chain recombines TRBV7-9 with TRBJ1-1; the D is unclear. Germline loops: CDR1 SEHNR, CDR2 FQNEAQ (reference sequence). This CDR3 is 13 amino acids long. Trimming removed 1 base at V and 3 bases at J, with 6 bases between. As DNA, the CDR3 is TGTGCCAGCAGCTTAGAGGGAGACACTGAAGCTTTCTTT. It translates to CASSLEGDTEAFF. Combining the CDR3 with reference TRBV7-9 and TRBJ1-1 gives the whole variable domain DTGVSQNPRHKITKRGQNVTFRCDPISEHNRLYWYRQTLGQGPEFLTYFQNEAQLEKSRLLSDRFSAERPKGSFSTLEIQRTEQGDSAMYLCASSLEGDTEAFFGQGTRLTVV.

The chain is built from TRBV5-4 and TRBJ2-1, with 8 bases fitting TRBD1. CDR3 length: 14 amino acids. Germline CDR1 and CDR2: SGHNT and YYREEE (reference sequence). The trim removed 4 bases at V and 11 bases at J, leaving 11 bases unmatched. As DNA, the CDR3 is TGTGCCAGCAGCGCCACGGGCGACAGGGGTAAGCAGTTCTTC. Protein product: CASSATGDRGKQFF.

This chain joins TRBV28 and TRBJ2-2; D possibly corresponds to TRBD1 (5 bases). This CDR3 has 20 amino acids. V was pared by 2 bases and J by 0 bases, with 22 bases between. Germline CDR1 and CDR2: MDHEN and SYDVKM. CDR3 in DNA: TGTGCCAGCAGTTTAGCGTTACCCCAAGGGGTCGACTCGAACACCGGGGAGCTGTTTTTT. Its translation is CASSLALPQGVDSNTGELFF. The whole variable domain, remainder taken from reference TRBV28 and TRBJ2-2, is DVKVTQSSRYLVKRTGEKVFLECVQDMDHENMFWYRQDPGLGLRLIYFSYDVKMKEKGDIPEGYSVSREKKERFSLILESASTNQTSMYLCASSLALPQGVDSNTGELFFGEGSRLTVL.

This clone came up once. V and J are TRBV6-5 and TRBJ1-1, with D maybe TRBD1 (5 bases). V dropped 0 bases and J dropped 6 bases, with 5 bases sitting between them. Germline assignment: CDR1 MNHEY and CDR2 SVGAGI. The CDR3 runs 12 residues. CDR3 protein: CASSYSGAEAFF. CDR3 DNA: TGTGCCAGCAGTTACTCGGGGGCTGAAGCTTTCTTT.

The CDR3 coding sequence is TGTGCCAGCAGCCTACTCGGACGCACAGATACGCAGTATTTT. Its translation is CASSLLGRTDTQYF. The rearrangement uses TRBV6-5 and TRBJ2-3; D is ambiguous. The CDR3 runs to 14 residues. Deletions cut 6 bases from V and 1 base from J, with 11 bases between. Per germline, CDR1 MNHEY and CDR2 SVGAGI.

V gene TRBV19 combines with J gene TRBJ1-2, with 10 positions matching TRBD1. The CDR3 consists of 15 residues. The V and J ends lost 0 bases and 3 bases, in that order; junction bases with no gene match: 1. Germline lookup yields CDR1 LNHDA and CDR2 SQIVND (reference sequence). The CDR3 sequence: CASSIDGQGDYGYTF. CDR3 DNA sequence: TGTGCCAGTAGTATAGATGGACAGGGGGACTATGGCTACACCTTC.

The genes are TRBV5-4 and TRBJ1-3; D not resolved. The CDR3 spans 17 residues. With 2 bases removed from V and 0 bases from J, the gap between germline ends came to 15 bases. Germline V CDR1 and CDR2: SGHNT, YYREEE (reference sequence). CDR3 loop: CASSFIPRRPSGNTIYF. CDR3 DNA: TGTGCCAGCAGCTTTATACCTCGACGGCCCTCTGGAAACACCATATATTTT.

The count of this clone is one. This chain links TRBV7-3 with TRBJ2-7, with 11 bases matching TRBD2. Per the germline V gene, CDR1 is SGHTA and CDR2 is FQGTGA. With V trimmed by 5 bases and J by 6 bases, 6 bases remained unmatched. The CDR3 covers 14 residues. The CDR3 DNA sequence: TGTGCCAGCAGCCCCGGGACTAGCGGAGCCGAGCAGTACTTC. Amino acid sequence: CASSPGTSGAEQYF. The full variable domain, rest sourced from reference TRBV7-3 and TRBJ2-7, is GAGVSQTPSNKVTEKGKYVELRCDPISGHTALYWYRQSLGQGPEFLIYFQGTGAADDSGLPNDRFFAVRPEGSVSTLKIQRTERGDSAVYLCASSPGTSGAEQYFGPGTRLTVT.